This is a list of T cell receptor beta chains from one sample in a study of OX40 agonist ivuxolimab in advanced cancers. Measured with immunoSEQ multiplex PCR; TCRdb has only the in-frame clones, and not every one. The repertoire holds roughly 20,000 clones, with over 60% as singletons. This material consisted of CD4+ or CD8+ T cells sorted from blood, taken in a trial of the OX40 agonist ivuxolimab. The origin of the receptors is an adult with an advanced solid tumor such as melanoma, head and neck, liver or kidney cancer. The CDR3 runs from the conserved cysteine through the conserved F or W. D genes are given only for firm matches. The size field is filled for only some rows; it gives once, few, many or a size class.

-	TRBV7-9	-	TRBJ2-1	16	TGTGCCAGCAGCTTAGAACGTCAGGGGGGGTACAATGAGCAGTTCTTC	CASSLERQGGYNEQFF
-	TRBV5-6	-	TRBJ1-5	14	TGTGCCAGCAGCTTGGGGGGTAACAATCAGCCCCAGCATTTT	CASSLGGNNQPQHF
-	TRBV29-1	TRBD1	TRBJ2-1	15	TGCAGCGTTGACGGGGACAGGCCAACCTACAATGAGCAGTTCTTC	CSVDGDRPTYNEQFF
-	TRBV15	-	TRBJ1-2	17	TGTGCCACCAGCAGAGTGCCCCGGGACGCAGGGGACTATGGCTACACCTTC	CATSRVPRDAGDYGYTF
-	TRBV5-6	-	TRBJ2-7	14	TGTGCCAGCAGCTTTGGTCCAAGCTCCTACGAGCAGTACTTC	CASSFGPSSYEQYF
-	TRBV6-5	-	TRBJ1-2	11	TGTGCCAGCAGGGGAATAGATGGCTACACCTTC	CASRGIDGYTF
once	TRBV27	TRBD2	TRBJ2-1	22	TGTGCCAGCAGTCATAAGGGGACTAGCGTTAGCGGGGCCCCCTACGCCTACAATGAGCAGTTCTTC	CASSHKGTSVSGAPYAYNEQFF
-	TRBV6-1	TRBD1	TRBJ2-7	15	TGTGCCAGCAGTCACAGGGGCGAGACCTACTACGAGCAGTACTTC	CASSHRGETYYEQYF
few	TRBV19	-	TRBJ1-3	14	TGTGCCAGTAGTCTCGGCAGCTCTGGAAACACCATATATTTT	CASSLGSSGNTIYF
-	TRBV6-6	-	TRBJ2-7	12	TGTGCCAGCAGCCGGAACCCCTACGAGCAGTACTTC	CASSRNPYEQYF
-	TRBV9	TRBD2	TRBJ2-7	17	TGTGCCAGCAGCGAGGGGACTAGCGGGAGTTGGTCCTACGAGCAGTACTTC	CASSEGTSGSWSYEQYF
-	TRBV7-9	-	TRBJ2-1	15	TGTGCCAGCAGCTTTGAACTAGCACCCTACAATGAGCAGTTCTTC	CASSFELAPYNEQFF
-	TRBV5-6	-	TRBJ2-7	13	TGTGCCAGCAGCTTCCCCAGGGCCTACGAGCAGTACTTC	CASSFPRAYEQYF
-	TRBV7-9	-	TRBJ1-1	13	TGTGCCAGCAGCTTGGGGACGGGTACTGAAGCTTTCTTT	CASSLGTGTEAFF
-	TRBV29-1	-	TRBJ2-7	15	TGCAGCGTTGAAGGTGTACGAGGGGCCCCCTACGAGCAGTACTTC	CSVEGVRGAPYEQYF
-	TRBV19	-	TRBJ2-7	13	TGTGCCAGTAGTGTCAGCGCTTCCTACGAGCAGTACTTC	CASSVSASYEQYF
-	TRBV6-1	TRBD2	TRBJ2-1	16	TGTGCCAGCAGTGAAGCGGAGCGGGGGGGCCAGGATGAGCAGTTCTTC	CASSEAERGGQDEQFF
-	TRBV9	-	TRBJ1-4	14	TGTGCCAGCAGCGGTGGGGGGTTAAATGAAAAACTGTTTTTT	CASSGGGLNEKLFF
-	TRBV19	TRBD1	TRBJ1-2	13	TGTGCCAGTAGTAACCCGACAGGGAACGGCTACACCTTC	CASSNPTGNGYTF
-	TRBV19	-	TRBJ2-2	16	TGTGCCAGTAGCCAGGGGCCAGGGGCCGGCACCGGGGAGCTGTTTTTT	CASSQGPGAGTGELFF
-	TRBV29-1	-	TRBJ1-1	12	TGCAGCGTTGACGACAGGCAGCCTGAAGCTTTCTTT	CSVDDRQPEAFF
-	TRBV4-3	TRBD2	TRBJ2-1	15	TGCGCCAGCAGCCAGGGGACTAGCGAGCCCAATGAGCAGTTCTTC	CASSQGTSEPNEQFF
-	TRBV13	-	TRBJ2-7	15	TGTGCCAGCAGCTCACCGACCGGACAGCGCTACGAGCAGTACTTC	CASSSPTGQRYEQYF
few	TRBV6-6	TRBD1	TRBJ2-2	16	TGTGCCAGCAGTTACCCCCGGGACAGCAACACCGGGGAGCTGTTTTTT	CASSYPRDSNTGELFF
-	TRBV14	-	TRBJ2-7	15	TGTGCCAGCAGCCCCAGGAACAGAGGGTCCTTGGAGCAGTACTTC	CASSPRNRGSLEQYF
-	TRBV4-3	-	TRBJ1-3	16	TGCGCCAGCAGCCAGGACTCTAGGACCAGTGGAAACACCATATATTTT	CASSQDSRTSGNTIYF
-	TRBV27	-	TRBJ2-2	13	TGTGCCAGCAGTTGGGACATTACCGGGGAGCTGTTTTTT	CASSWDITGELFF